The rows below give T cell receptor beta chains drawn from one sample of a study of cytomegalovirus exposure and HLA in healthy donors. TCRdb's table, derived via immunoSEQ multiplex PCR, lists solely in-frame clones and lacks some. Found here are 100,000 or so clones; the top ten clones hold 0.59%. The sequencing input was PBMCs. The receptors shown here come from a man aged 50-59 years in good health and CMV-seronegative. CDR3s include the opening cysteine and the closing phenylalanine or tryptophan. A D gene is named only where the DNA matches it firmly.

d_call: NA
v_call: TRBV18
j_call: TRBJ2-1
cdr3_aa: CASSPLSRGIYNEQFF
cdr3_nt: TGTGCCAGCTCACCTCTCTCCCGGGGAATATACAATGAGCAGTTCTTC

d_call: NA
v_call: TRBV9
j_call: TRBJ1-3
cdr3_aa: CASSLPRGGLSGNTIYF
cdr3_nt: TGTGCCAGCAGCCTCCCCAGAGGAGGGCTCTCTGGAAACACCATATATTTT

d_call: TRBD2
v_call: TRBV5-4
j_call: TRBJ2-3
cdr3_aa: CASSLKTSGGDTQYF
cdr3_nt: TGTGCCAGCAGCTTGAAAACTAGCGGGGGAGATACGCAGTATTTT

d_call: TRBD1
v_call: TRBV5-1
j_call: TRBJ2-5
cdr3_aa: CASSLTGGDRRETQYF
cdr3_nt: TGCGCCAGCAGCTTAACAGGGGGCGATCGAAGGGAGACCCAGTACTTC

d_call: TRBD1
v_call: TRBV6-6
j_call: TRBJ1-5
cdr3_aa: CASSKGQGINQPQHF
cdr3_nt: TGTGCCAGCAGTAAAGGACAGGGCATCAATCAGCCCCAGCATTTT

d_call: NA
v_call: TRBV12-2
j_call: TRBJ2-7
cdr3_aa: CASRSSNRVHYLSSYEQYF
cdr3_nt: TGTGCAAGTCGCTCCAGCAACCGGGTCCACTATTTATCATCCTACGAGCAGTACTTC

d_call: TRBD1
v_call: TRBV15
j_call: TRBJ1-1
cdr3_aa: CATSHRDRSTEAFF
cdr3_nt: TGTGCCACCAGCCACCGGGACAGGAGCACTGAAGCTTTCTTT

d_call: NA
v_call: TRBV9
j_call: TRBJ2-5
cdr3_aa: CASSPGGRTQYF
cdr3_nt: TGTGCCAGCAGCCCGGGGGGCCGGACCCAGTACTTC

d_call: TRBD1
v_call: TRBV5-1
j_call: TRBJ1-1
cdr3_aa: CASSTLTGDTEAFF
cdr3_nt: TGCGCCAGCAGCACTCTGACAGGGGACACTGAAGCTTTCTTT

d_call: NA
v_call: TRBV2
j_call: TRBJ2-5
cdr3_aa: CASSLLSEQETQYF
cdr3_nt: TGTGCCAGTTCCCTCTTGAGCGAGCAAGAGACCCAGTACTTC

d_call: NA
v_call: TRBV5-1
j_call: TRBJ2-2
cdr3_aa: CASSFGGQTGELFF
cdr3_nt: TGCGCCAGCAGTTTCGGGGGGCAAACCGGGGAGCTGTTTTTT

d_call: TRBD2
v_call: TRBV5-1
j_call: TRBJ2-7
cdr3_aa: CASKIQPSGTTYEQYF
cdr3_nt: TGCGCCAGCAAGATACAACCTAGCGGGACTACCTACGAGCAGTACTTC

d_call: NA
v_call: TRBV9
j_call: TRBJ1-3
cdr3_aa: CASSLRWGAGNTIYF
cdr3_nt: TGTGCCAGCAGCCTCCGCTGGGGGGCTGGAAACACCATATATTTT

d_call: NA
v_call: TRBV4-1
j_call: TRBJ1-5
cdr3_aa: CASSPTGVDNQPQHF
cdr3_nt: TGCGCCAGCAGCCCGACCGGGGTTGACAATCAGCCCCAGCATTTT

d_call: NA
v_call: TRBV20-1
j_call: TRBJ2-5
cdr3_aa: CSASLSETQYF
cdr3_nt: TGCAGTGCCTCCTTGTCAGAGACCCAGTACTTC

d_call: TRBD1
v_call: TRBV4-2
j_call: TRBJ2-3
cdr3_aa: CASSPGDRWKGTDTQYF
cdr3_nt: TGTGCCAGCAGCCCGGGGGACAGGTGGAAGGGGACAGATACGCAGTATTTT

d_call: NA
v_call: TRBV5-1
j_call: TRBJ1-1
cdr3_aa: CASSFQGTEAFF
cdr3_nt: TGCGCCAGCAGCTTCCAGGGCACTGAAGCTTTCTTT

d_call: NA
v_call: TRBV5-1
j_call: TRBJ2-5
cdr3_aa: CASSLAVGGGEETQYF
cdr3_nt: TGCGCCAGCAGCTTGGCCGTAGGGGGGGGCGAAGAGACCCAGTACTTC